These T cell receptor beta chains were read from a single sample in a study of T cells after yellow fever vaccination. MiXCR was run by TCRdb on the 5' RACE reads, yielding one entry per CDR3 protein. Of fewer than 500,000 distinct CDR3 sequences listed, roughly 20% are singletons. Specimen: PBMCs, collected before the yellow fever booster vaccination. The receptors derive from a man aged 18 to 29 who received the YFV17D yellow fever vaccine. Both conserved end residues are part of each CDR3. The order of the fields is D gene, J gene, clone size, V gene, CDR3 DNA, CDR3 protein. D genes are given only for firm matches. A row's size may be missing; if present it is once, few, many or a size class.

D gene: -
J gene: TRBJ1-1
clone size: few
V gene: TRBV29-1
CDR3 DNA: TGCAGCACTTCTTCCCGGGGAGGGACTGAAGCTTTCTTT
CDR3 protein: CSTSSRGGTEAFF

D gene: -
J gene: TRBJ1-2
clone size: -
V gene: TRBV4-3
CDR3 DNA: TGCGCCAGCAGCCATTTACAGGAGGGCTATGGCTACACCTTC
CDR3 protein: CASSHLQEGYGYTF

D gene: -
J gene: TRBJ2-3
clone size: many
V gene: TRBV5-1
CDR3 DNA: TGTGCCAGCAGCTTAGAGGCAGATACGCAGTATTTT
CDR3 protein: CASSLEADTQYF

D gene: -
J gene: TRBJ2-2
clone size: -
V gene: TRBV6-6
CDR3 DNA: TGTGCCAGCAGTTACTCCCCATGGACCGGGGAGCTGTTTTTT
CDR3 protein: CASSYSPWTGELFF

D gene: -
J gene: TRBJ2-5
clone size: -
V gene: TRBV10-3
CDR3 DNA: TGTGCCATCAGGAACAGGGTGGAAGAGACCCAGTACTTC
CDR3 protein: CAIRNRVEETQYF

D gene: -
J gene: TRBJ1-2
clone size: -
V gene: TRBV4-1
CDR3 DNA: TGCGCCAGCAGCCAAGTATCCGGGATCGGGGTTAACTATGGCTACACCTTC
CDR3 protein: CASSQVSGIGVNYGYTF

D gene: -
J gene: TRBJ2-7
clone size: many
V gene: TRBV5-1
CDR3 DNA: TGCGCCAGCAGCCCCGACAGTGGCAGTTCCTACGAGCAGTACTTC
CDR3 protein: CASSPDSGSSYEQYF

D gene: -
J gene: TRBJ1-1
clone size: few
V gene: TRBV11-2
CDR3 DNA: TGTGCCAGCAGCTTCCAGTACTCCGAGGCTTTCTTT
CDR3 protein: CASSFQYSEAFF

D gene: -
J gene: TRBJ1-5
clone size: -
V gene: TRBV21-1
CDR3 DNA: TGTGCCAGCAGCCCGTCTCAATGGGGAAATCAGCCCCAGCATTTT
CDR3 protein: CASSPSQWGNQPQHF

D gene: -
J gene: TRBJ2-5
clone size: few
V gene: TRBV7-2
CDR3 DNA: TGTGCCAGCTCGGGGGGCTGGGGACAAGAGACCCAGTACTTC
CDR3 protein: CASSGGWGQETQYF

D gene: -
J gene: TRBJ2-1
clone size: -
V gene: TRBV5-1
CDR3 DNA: TGCGCCAGCAGCTTGACTAGAGGGAACAATGAGCAGTTCTTC
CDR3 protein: CASSLTRGNNEQFF

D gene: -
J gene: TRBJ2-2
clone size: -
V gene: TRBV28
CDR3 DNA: TGTGCCAGCAGGTCCCTCAGGTGGGCTACCGGGGAGCTGTTTTTT
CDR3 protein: CASRSLRWATGELFF

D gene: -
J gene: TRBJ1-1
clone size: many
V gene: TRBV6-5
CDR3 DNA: TGTGCCAGCAGTAATGGACAGAGGAACACTGAAGCTTTCTTT
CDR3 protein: CASSNGQRNTEAFF

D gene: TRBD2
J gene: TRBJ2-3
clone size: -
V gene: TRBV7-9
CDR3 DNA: TGTGCCAGCAGCTTACTAGCGGGGCGCACAGATACGCAGTATTTT
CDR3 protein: CASSLLAGRTDTQYF

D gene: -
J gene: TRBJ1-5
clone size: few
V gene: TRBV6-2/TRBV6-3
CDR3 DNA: TGTGCCAGCAGTTACTGGTCGGAGCCCCAGCATTTT
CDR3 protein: CASSYWSEPQHF

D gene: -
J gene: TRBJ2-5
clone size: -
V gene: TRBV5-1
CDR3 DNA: TGCGCCAGCAGCTTGGAGGCGGGGACGGAGACCCAGTACTTC
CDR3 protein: CASSLEAGTETQYF

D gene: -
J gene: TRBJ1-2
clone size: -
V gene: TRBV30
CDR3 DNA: TGTGCCTGGAGAAGACCCAACAACTATGGCTACACCTTC
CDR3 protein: CAWRRPNNYGYTF

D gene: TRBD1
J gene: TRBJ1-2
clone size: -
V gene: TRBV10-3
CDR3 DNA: TGTGCCATCAGTGGGGGATTGACAGGGATTTCAGCCTTC
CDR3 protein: CAISGGLTGISAF

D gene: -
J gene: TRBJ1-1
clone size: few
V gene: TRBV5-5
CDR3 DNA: TGTGCCAGCAGCTCTACCTTCGGGTACACTGAAGCTTTCTTT
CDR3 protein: CASSSTFGYTEAFF

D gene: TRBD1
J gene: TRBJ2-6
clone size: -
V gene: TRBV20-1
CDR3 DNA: TGCAGTGCTCGGGACAGGGTTGGGACTGGGGCCAACGTCCTGACTTTC
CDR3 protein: CSARDRVGTGANVLTF

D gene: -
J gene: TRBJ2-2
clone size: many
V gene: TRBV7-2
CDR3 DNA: TGTGCCAGCAGCTTTTTGTTCCCAGGTTCGGCCGGGGAGCTGTTTTTT
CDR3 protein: CASSFLFPGSAGELFF

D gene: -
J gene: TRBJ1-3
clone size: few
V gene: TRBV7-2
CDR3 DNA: TGTGCCAGCAGCTTAGCTTTCCAGGGACCATCTGGAAACACCATATATTTT
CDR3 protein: CASSLAFQGPSGNTIYF

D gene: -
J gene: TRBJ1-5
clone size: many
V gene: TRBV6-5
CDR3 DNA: TGTGCCAGCAGTTACTCAACAGGATCCAATCAGCCCCAGCATTTT
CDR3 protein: CASSYSTGSNQPQHF

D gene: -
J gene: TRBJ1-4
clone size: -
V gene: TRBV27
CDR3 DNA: TGTGCCAGCAGTTCAGTAACAGCTTCTGAGGGGCTGTTTTTT
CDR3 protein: CASSSVTASEGLFF

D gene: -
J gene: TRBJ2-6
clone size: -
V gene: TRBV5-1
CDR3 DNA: TGCGCCAGCAGCGCGGGACAGTACTCTGGGGCCAACGTCCTGACTTTC
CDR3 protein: CASSAGQYSGANVLTF

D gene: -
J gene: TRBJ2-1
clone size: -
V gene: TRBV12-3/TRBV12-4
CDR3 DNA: TGTGCCAGCAGTCCCTCAGGAGGGGGTCCTCATGAGCAGTTCTTC
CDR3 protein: CASSPSGGGPHEQFF

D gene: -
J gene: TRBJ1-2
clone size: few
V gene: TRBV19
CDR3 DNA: TGTGCCAGTAGTGTCCGGGACGCTCTCTATGGCTACACCTTC
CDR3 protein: CASSVRDALYGYTF

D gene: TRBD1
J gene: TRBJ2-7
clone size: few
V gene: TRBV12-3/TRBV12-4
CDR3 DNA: TGTGCCAGCAGTGGGCAGGGGGCCCCCTACGAGCAGTACTTC
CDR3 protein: CASSGQGAPYEQYF

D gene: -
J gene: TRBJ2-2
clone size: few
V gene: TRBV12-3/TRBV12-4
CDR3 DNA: TGTGCCAGCAGTTGGGACCTTTTCTCCGGGGAGCTGTTTTTT
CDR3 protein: CASSWDLFSGELFF

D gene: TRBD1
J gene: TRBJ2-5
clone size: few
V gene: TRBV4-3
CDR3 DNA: TGCGCCAGCAGCCAAGAAGTAACGCACAGGGGGGAGACCCAGTACTTC
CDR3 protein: CASSQEVTHRGETQYF

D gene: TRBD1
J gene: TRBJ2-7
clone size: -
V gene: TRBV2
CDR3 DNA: TGTGCCAGCAGAATCGGACAGGGGACCTTCTACGAGCAGTACTTC
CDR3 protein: CASRIGQGTFYEQYF

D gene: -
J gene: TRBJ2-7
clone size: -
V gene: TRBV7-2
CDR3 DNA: TGTGCCAGCAGCTTCCTGGGTATCGGCGAGCAGTACTTC
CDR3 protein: CASSFLGIGEQYF

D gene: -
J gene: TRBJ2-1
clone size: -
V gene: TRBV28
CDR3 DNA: TGTGCCAGCAGTCGAGCGGGGACAATCAATGAGCAGTTCTTC
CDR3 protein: CASSRAGTINEQFF

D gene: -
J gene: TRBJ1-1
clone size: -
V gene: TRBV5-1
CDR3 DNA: TGCGCCAGCAGCTTGACAGCAGGGAAGAACACTGAAGCTTTCTTT
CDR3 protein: CASSLTAGKNTEAFF

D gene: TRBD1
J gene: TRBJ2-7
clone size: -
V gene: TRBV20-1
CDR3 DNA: TGCAGTGCTAGAGATCGGGCCAACAGGGGTCCGGGGCAGTACTTC
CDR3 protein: CSARDRANRGPGQYF

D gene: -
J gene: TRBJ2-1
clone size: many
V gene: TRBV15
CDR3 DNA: TGTGCCACCAGCAGAGGCCAAAGCGACAATGAGCAGTTCTTC
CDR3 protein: CATSRGQSDNEQFF

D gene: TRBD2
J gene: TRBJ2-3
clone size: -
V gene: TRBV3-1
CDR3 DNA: TGTGCCAGCAGCCAAGTACGGGGGGGCCGGACAGATACGCAGTATTTT
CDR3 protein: CASSQVRGGRTDTQYF

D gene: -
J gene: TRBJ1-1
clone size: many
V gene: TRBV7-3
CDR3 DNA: TGTGCCAGCAGCTTAACAGGGGCAAACACTGAAGCTTTCTTT
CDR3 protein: CASSLTGANTEAFF

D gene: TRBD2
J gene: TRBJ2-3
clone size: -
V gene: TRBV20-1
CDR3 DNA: TGCAGTGTAGCTAGCGGGGGGGCAGGTACGCAGTATTTT
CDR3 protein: CSVASGGAGTQYF

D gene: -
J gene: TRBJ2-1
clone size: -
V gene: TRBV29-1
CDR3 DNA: TGCAGCGTTTCCCCTGCTTCTCCTGGGTTCTCCTACAATGAGCAGTTCTTC
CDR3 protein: CSVSPASPGFSYNEQFF

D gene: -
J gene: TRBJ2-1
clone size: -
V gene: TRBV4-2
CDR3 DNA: TGTGCCAGCAGCCAAGAGTTCAAACGGGGGTCGTGGTCCTACAATGAGCAGTTCTTC
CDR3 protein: CASSQEFKRGSWSYNEQFF

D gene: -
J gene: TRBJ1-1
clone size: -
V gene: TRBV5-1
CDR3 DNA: TGCGCCAGCAGCCAAGGACGGGGAGGATTGACCACTGAAGCTTTCTTT
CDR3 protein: CASSQGRGGLTTEAFF

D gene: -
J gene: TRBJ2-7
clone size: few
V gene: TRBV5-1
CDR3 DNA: TGCGCCAGCAGCCTGGGGTTAGACGAGCAGTACTTC
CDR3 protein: CASSLGLDEQYF

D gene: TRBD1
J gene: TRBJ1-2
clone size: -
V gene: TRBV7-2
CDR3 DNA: TGTGCCAGCAGCCCGGGGGGGACAGGGGGCAACTATGGCTACACCTTC
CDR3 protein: CASSPGGTGGNYGYTF

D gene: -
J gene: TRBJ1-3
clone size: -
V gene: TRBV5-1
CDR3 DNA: TGCGCCAGCAGCTTGGGGGGTCAAGAAAACACCATATATTTT
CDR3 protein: CASSLGGQENTIYF

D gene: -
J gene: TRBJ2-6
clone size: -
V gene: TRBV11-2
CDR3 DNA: TGTGCCAGCAGCTTTTGGGGATCAGCTGGGGCCAACGTCCTGACTTTC
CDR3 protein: CASSFWGSAGANVLTF

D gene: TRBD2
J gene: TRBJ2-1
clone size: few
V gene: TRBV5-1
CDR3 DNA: TGCGCCAGCAGCTTGGCGGGGGGGACTTACAATGAGCAGTTCTTC
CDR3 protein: CASSLAGGTYNEQFF